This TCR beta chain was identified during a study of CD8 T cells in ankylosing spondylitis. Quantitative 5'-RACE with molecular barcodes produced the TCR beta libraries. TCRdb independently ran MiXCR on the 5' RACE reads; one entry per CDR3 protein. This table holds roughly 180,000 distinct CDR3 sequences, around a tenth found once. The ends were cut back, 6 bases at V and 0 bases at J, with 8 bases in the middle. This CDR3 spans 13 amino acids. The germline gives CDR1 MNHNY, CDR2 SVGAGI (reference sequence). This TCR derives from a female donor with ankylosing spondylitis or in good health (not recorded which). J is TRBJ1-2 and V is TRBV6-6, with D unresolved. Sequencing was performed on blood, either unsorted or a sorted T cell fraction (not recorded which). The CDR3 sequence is CASSFDANYGYTF. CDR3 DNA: TGTGCCAGCAGCTTCGACGCTAACTATGGCTACACCTTC.